The T cell receptor (beta chain) described here comes from a study of blood T cell repertoires in COVID-19. Study summary: The United States, Italy and Spain were the sources of the acute and convalescent COVID-19 samples. PBMCs, B-cell-depleted T cells, or T cells provided the cDNA or gDNA that made up the material.

The CDR3 spans 13 residues. V was cut by 4 bases and J by 0 bases, with 6 bases left in between. Germline CDR1 reads SGHDN; CDR2 reads FVKESK. This table comes from immunoSEQ multiplex PCR, and its TCRdb copy is limited to in-frame clones, with some not included. Of about 320,000 clones listed, 85% are singletons. This TCR came from a young woman who had been exposed to COVID-19. The rearrangement links TRBV14 to TRBJ1-1; the D is unclear. Sequenced sample: PBMCs or T cells enriched from blood (not recorded which). CDR3 in amino acids: CASSPLMNTEAFF. For the CDR3, the DNA is TGTGCCAGCAGCCCCTTAATGAACACTGAAGCTTTCTTT.